This T cell receptor beta chain is drawn from a study of shared clonotypes between healthy human individuals. Regarding the study as a whole: Memory subsets generally showed lower estimated richness than naive subsets. Large depth notwithstanding, sorted-subset sequencing proved incomplete by rarefaction.

In the CD4+ fraction, cells were divided into CD45RA+ naive and CD45RA-negative memory subsets. Note on this clone: Its antigen is as yet unknown.

The germline V gene encodes CDR1 GTSNPN and CDR2 SVGIG (reference sequence). The CDR3 totals 13 residues. The germline V and J ends were trimmed by 3 bases and 11 bases, with 17 bases remaining between them. Repertoires were generated with immunoSEQ multiplex PCR, while TCRdb's copy carries only in-frame clones and drops some. This sample has roughly 2,500,000 clones; approximately 94% occur once, and the top ten carry approximately 0.37%. The specimen sequenced was naive CD4+ T cells from PBMCs. This sample's subset: CD45RA+ positively selected. This TCR was sampled from a man younger than 35 in good health. Some clones in this sample may be carry-over from other donors' samples. This sequence joins TRBV30 and TRBJ2-4; maybe TRBD1 (5 bases). The CDR3 loop reads CAWSPTPTALQYF. The CDR3 DNA reads TGTGCCTGGAGCCCTACCCCGACAGCCCTTCAGTACTTC.